These T cell receptor beta chains were read from a single sample in a study of cytotoxic CD8 clonotypes in ibrutinib-treated CLL. Generated by immunoSEQ multiplex PCR, the TCRdb table keeps only in-frame clones and is missing some. In the table there are over 100,000 clones, 80% to 90% of which are singletons. The source material was PBMCs, sampled after 24 months of ibrutinib treatment. These receptor sequences come from a human donor with chronic lymphocytic leukemia. Each CDR3 is given with its conserved first and last residue. The D gene is left open where the match is weak. Expanded clones get a size class; other rows say once, few or many, or leave the size out.

>TRBD2|TRBV7-2|TRBJ2-5|NA
TGTGCCAGCAGCTCCGGGGGGAAAGGATACGAGACCCAGTACTTC
CASSSGGKGYETQYF
>NA|TRBV7-9|TRBJ2-3|few
TGTGCCAGCAGGTTACAGAGCACAGATACGCAGTATTTT
CASRLQSTDTQYF
>NA|TRBV9|TRBJ2-7|NA
TGTGCCAGCAGCGTAGAGAATGTGGGATACGAGCAGTACTTC
CASSVENVGYEQYF
>TRBD2|TRBV27|TRBJ2-1|NA
TGTGCCAGCAGAGTAGCGGGAGGCAATGAGCAGTTCTTC
CASRVAGGNEQFF
>NA|TRBV5-4|TRBJ2-1|NA
TGTGCCAGCAGCTTGGCCTTTGGTGAGCAGTTCTTC
CASSLAFGEQFF
>NA|TRBV6-5|TRBJ1-5|NA
TGTGCCAGCAGAGTCAGGGAATCGAGCAATCAGCCCCAGCATTTT
CASRVRESSNQPQHF
>TRBD2|TRBV7-9|TRBJ2-1|NA
TGTGCCAGCAGCTCACCAGCCGGCGGGAGAAATGAGCAGTTCTTC
CASSSPAGGRNEQFF
>NA|TRBV5-1|TRBJ2-3|NA
TGCGCCAGCAGCTTAATCTCCAGCGGAACAGATACGCAGTATTTT
CASSLISSGTDTQYF
>TRBD1|TRBV7-2|TRBJ2-7|once
TGTGCCAGCAGCTCGAGGACAGGCTACGAGCAGTACTTC
CASSSRTGYEQYF
>TRBD2|TRBV7-9|TRBJ2-3|NA
TGTGCCAGCAGCGTCCGGACTAGCGAACGCACAGATACGCAGTATTTT
CASSVRTSERTDTQYF
>NA|TRBV4-1|TRBJ2-6|once
TGCGCCAGCAGCCTTAGGTTGTTTGGAGGCTCTGGGGCCAACGTCCTGACTTTC
CASSLRLFGGSGANVLTF
>NA|TRBV5-6|TRBJ2-7|NA
TGTGCCAGCAGGAAGAAGGGGAGTACGATTTACGAGCAGTACTTC
CASRKKGSTIYEQYF
>TRBD1|TRBV5-1|TRBJ2-3|NA
TGCGCCAGCAGCATACAGGGGCTTAGCACAGATACGCAGTATTTT
CASSIQGLSTDTQYF
>NA|TRBV27|TRBJ2-3|NA
TGTGCCAGCAGTTTAGGGGGTGCTCGCACAGATACGCAGTATTTT
CASSLGGARTDTQYF
>NA|TRBV7-2|TRBJ2-7|NA
TGTGCCAGCAGCTTAGGCGGATCAACCTACGAGCAGTACTTC
CASSLGGSTYEQYF